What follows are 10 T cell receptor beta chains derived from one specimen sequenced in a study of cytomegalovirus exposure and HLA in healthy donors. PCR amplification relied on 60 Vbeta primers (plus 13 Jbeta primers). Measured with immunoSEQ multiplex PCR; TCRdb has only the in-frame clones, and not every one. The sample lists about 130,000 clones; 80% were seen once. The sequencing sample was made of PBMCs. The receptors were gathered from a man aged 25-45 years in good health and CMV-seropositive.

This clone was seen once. The CDR3 protein is CASSTAPGQILGTQHF. The DNA for the CDR3 is TGTGCCAGTAGTACCGCACCGGGACAAATCCTAGGGACCCAGCATTTT. This chain uses TRBV19 with TRBJ1-5; TRBD1 is a possible D gene (6 bases). Germline V gives CDR1 LNHDA, CDR2 SQIVND (reference sequence). Trimming shortened V by 4 bases and J by 11 bases, and 24 bases separated the two germline ends. The CDR3 extends over 16 amino acids.

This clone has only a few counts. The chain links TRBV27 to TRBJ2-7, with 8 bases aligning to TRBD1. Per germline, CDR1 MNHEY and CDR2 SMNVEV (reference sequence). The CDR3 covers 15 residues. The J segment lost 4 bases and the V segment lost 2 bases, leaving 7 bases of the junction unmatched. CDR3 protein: CASSLTTTGEYEQYF. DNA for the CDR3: TGTGCCAGCAGTTTAACCACGACAGGGGAATACGAGCAGTACTTC.

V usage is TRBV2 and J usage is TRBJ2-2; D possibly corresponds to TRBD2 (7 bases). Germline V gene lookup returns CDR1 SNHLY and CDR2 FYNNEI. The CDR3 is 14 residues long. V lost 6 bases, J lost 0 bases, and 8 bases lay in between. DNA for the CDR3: TGTGCCAGCAGGGGGGGGCCGAACACCGGGGAGCTGTTTTTT. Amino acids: CASRGGPNTGELFF.

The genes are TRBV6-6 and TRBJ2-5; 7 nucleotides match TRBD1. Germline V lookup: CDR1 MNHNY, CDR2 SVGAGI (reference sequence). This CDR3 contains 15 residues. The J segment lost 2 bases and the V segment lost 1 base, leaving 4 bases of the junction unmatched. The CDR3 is CASSYWTGQQETQYF. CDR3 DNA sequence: TGTGCCAGCAGTTACTGGACAGGCCAACAAGAGACCCAGTACTTC.

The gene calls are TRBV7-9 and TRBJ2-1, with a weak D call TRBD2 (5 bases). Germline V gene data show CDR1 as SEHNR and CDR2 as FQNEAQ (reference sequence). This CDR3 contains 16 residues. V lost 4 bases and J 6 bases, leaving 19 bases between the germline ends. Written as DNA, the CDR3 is TGTGCCAGCAGCTCAAGCCGGGATCGTGGAGGCAATGAGCAGTTCTTC. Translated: CASSSSRDRGGNEQFF.

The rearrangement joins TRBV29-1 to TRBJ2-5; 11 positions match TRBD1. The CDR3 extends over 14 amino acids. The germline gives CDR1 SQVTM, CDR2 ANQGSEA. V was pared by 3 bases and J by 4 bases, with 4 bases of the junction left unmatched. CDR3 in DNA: TGCAGCGTTGATGGGACAGGGGGAGCAGAGACCCAGTACTTC. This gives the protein CSVDGTGGAETQYF.

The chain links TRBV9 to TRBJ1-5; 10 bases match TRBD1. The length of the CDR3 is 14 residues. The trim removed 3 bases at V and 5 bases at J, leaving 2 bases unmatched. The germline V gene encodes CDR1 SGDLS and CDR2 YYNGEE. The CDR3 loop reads CASSAGTGDQPQHF. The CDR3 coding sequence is TGTGCCAGCAGCGCCGGGACAGGGGATCAGCCCCAGCATTTT.

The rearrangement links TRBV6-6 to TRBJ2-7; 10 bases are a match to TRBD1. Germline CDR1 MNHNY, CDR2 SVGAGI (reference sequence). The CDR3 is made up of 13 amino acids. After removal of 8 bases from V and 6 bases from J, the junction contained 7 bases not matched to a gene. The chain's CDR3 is CASVGQGGSEQYF. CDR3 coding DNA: TGTGCCAGCGTAGGACAGGGGGGCTCCGAGCAGTACTTC.

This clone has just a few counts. The CDR3: CASRETGSTNEKLFF. Here the CDR3 DNA reads TGTGCCAGCAGGGAAACGGGGTCAACTAATGAAAAACTGTTTTTT. The rearrangement links TRBV6-1 to TRBJ1-4; no reliable D call. Germline values: CDR1 MNHNS, CDR2 SASEGT. CDR3 size: 15 residues. The V and J ends lost 6 bases and 0 bases respectively, with 11 bases between them.

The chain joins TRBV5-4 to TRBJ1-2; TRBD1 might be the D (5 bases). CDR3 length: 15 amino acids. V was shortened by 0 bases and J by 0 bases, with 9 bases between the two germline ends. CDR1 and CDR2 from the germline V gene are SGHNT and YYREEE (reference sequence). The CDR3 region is CASSLVAGSNYGYTF. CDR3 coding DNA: TGTGCCAGCAGCTTGGTGGCAGGGTCTAACTATGGCTACACCTTC.